The 9 T cell receptor beta chains in this list originate from one sample, sequenced in a study of T cell responses to AZD1222 COVID-19 vaccine. TCRdb keeps only in-frame clones here, not all; method: immunoSEQ multiplex PCR. Of about 70,000 clones in the sample, roughly 85% were seen once. The sample was peripheral blood, taken on day 0 of AZD1222 vaccination. These receptors all come from an adult in good health.

The chain combines TRBV19 with TRBJ1-2; D ambiguous. The CDR3 sequence is 12 residues long. CDR1 is LNHDA, CDR2 SQIVND, per germline (reference sequence). V gave up 7 bases and J gave up 8 bases, with 14 bases separating them. This CDR3 reads CASNFQGGGYTF. CDR3 bases: TGTGCCAGTAATTTCCAAGGAGGGGGCTACACCTTC.

The V call is TRBV9, the J call TRBJ2-1, with 11 nucleotides matching TRBD2. Germline CDR1 reads SGDLS; CDR2 reads YYNGEE. This CDR3 region has 17 residues. Unmatched junction bases numbered 13, after V lost 4 bases and J lost 7 bases. The CDR3 bases are TGTGCCAGCAGCCGATCCGTAGCGGGGGGGCCCCAGAATGAGCAGTTCTTC. Amino acid sequence: CASSRSVAGGPQNEQFF.

The rearrangement links TRBV5-5 to TRBJ2-7; 14 bases map to TRBD2. V shed 4 bases and J 7 bases; nucleotides not matched to a gene: 4. In germline, CDR1 is SGHKS, CDR2 YYEKEE (reference sequence). This CDR3 spans 14 amino acids. The CDR3 DNA is TGTGCCAGCAGCACGACTAGCGGGAGGGAGGAGCAGTACTTC. This encodes CASSTTSGREEQYF.

This rearrangement joins TRBV29-1 to TRBJ2-7, with D perhaps matching TRBD2 (5 bases). The CDR3 sequence is 16 residues long. V shed 5 bases and J shed 3 bases, with 23 bases lying between them. Germline CDR1 is SQVTM and CDR2 is ANQGSEA. The CDR3 coding sequence is TGCAGCGTTTACTTCGTTTTTTCGGAGGCGGGCTACGAGCAGTACTTC. It codes for CSVYFVFSEAGYEQYF.

CDR3 sequence reads: CASGGSGLNTEAFF. CDR3 in DNA: TGTGCCAGCGGGGGGTCAGGACTGAACACTGAAGCTTTCTTT. The chain links TRBV28 to TRBJ1-1, with D perhaps matching TRBD1 (5 bases). This CDR3 has 14 amino acids. The V and J ends lost 8 bases and 0 bases respectively, with 13 bases between them. Germline CDR1 reads MDHEN; CDR2 reads SYDVKM.

The chain combines TRBV7-2 with TRBJ2-4, with 9 bases lining up with TRBD2. There are 18 residues in the CDR3. Germline V gives CDR1 SGHTA, CDR2 FQGNSA. V gave up 1 base and J gave up 0 bases; unmatched junction bases: 7. DNA of the CDR3: TGTGCCAGCAGCTTAGTAGCGGGAGCCTCCGTAGCCAAAAACATTCAGTACTTC. This translates into CASSLVAGASVAKNIQYF.

This clone appeared many times. This sequence joins TRBV18 and TRBJ2-3; D possibly corresponds to TRBD2 (5 bases). The length of the CDR3 is 13 residues. Deletions cut 6 bases from V and 6 bases from J, with 13 bases between. Germline CDR1 KGHSH, CDR2 LQKENI. This CDR3 is CASSPGNGDTQYF. The CDR3 DNA is TGTGCCAGCTCCCCGGGGAATGGGGATACGCAGTATTTT.

This clone has just one count. The V gene is TRBV3-1 (or the pseudogene TRBV3-2), the J gene TRBJ1-2, with 12 bases matching TRBD1. This CDR3 is built from 16 residues. Germline-derived CDR1 and CDR2 are LGHDT and YNNKEL (reference sequence). Trimming at V came to 4 bases and at J to 6 bases, leaving 9 bases not matched to a gene. DNA for the CDR3: TGTGCCAGCAGCCTAAACCGGGGACAGGGGGCTAATGGCTACACCTTC. Encoded protein: CASSLNRGQGANGYTF.

The CDR3, as DNA: TGCGCCAGCAGCTCTTCTAGCGGGAGGGCCAATGAGCAGTTCTTC. Translation: CASSSSSGRANEQFF. The chain carries TRBV5-1 and TRBJ2-1; 12 nucleotides align to TRBD2. The V and J ends lost 3 bases and 6 bases, in that order; junction bases with no gene match: 4. This CDR3 has 15 amino acids. Germline loops: CDR1 SGHRS, CDR2 YFSETQ.